A selection of T cell receptor beta chains follows, all from one sample in a study of beta chain features in type 1 diabetes. The method was immunoSEQ multiplex PCR; TCRdb's version includes in-frame clones alone and lacks a portion of them. Here the sample spans hundreds of thousands of clones, around 15% being singletons. The source material was naive CD4+ T cells from blood. The receptors come from a man aged 18 to 29 in good health. Both conserved end residues are trimmed from each CDR3. Not all rows give a size; the values are once, few, many and, for expanded clones, a class.

V gene: TRBV11-2; J gene: TRBJ2-5; clone size: NA; CDR3 protein: ASRTSGGARETQY
V gene: TRBV6-5; J gene: TRBJ1-3; clone size: NA; CDR3 protein: ASSAGAGNTIY
V gene: TRBV5-4; J gene: TRBJ2-3; clone size: NA; CDR3 protein: ASRFGTQDAQY
V gene: TRBV9; J gene: TRBJ1-6; clone size: few; CDR3 protein: ASSVQTGANSPLH
V gene: TRBV6-5; J gene: TRBJ2-3; clone size: NA; CDR3 protein: ASTQVGEIPDTQY
V gene: TRBV9; J gene: TRBJ2-5; clone size: NA; CDR3 protein: ASSPGLAGGQGTQY
V gene: TRBV28; J gene: TRBJ2-6; clone size: NA; CDR3 protein: ASSSPPNSGANVLT
V gene: TRBV4-2; J gene: TRBJ1-4; clone size: NA; CDR3 protein: ASSPRQGEEKLF
V gene: TRBV18; J gene: TRBJ2-7; clone size: few; CDR3 protein: ASSPGTAYEQY
V gene: TRBV6-1; J gene: TRBJ2-6; clone size: NA; CDR3 protein: ASSGRGSGANVLT
V gene: TRBV7-3; J gene: TRBJ2-3; clone size: NA; CDR3 protein: ASSLNQADTQY
V gene: TRBV29-1; J gene: NA; clone size: NA; CDR3 protein: SAIAGGYEQY
V gene: TRBV5-4; J gene: TRBJ2-5; clone size: few; CDR3 protein: ASSLRLNQETQY
V gene: TRBV15; J gene: TRBJ2-5; clone size: many; CDR3 protein: ATSREGRGGTQY
V gene: TRBV2; J gene: TRBJ1-1; clone size: NA; CDR3 protein: ASSESAGNTEAF
V gene: TRBV19; J gene: TRBJ1-5; clone size: NA; CDR3 protein: ASSINNSNQPQH
V gene: TRBV7-2; J gene: TRBJ2-5; clone size: few; CDR3 protein: ASSLAGQNWETQY
V gene: TRBV6-1; J gene: TRBJ2-2; clone size: NA; CDR3 protein: ASSARLRGVAGELF
V gene: TRBV18; J gene: TRBJ2-3; clone size: NA; CDR3 protein: ASSRTSGQGTQY
V gene: TRBV6-1; J gene: TRBJ2-1; clone size: few; CDR3 protein: ASSDWVKSYNEQF
V gene: TRBV4-2; J gene: TRBJ2-3; clone size: few; CDR3 protein: ASSQEGSRSTDTQY
V gene: TRBV30; J gene: TRBJ1-4; clone size: NA; CDR3 protein: AWSHGGEKLF
V gene: TRBV29-1; J gene: TRBJ2-5; clone size: few; CDR3 protein: SGGVLRDRVRPQY
V gene: TRBV4-3; J gene: TRBJ2-7; clone size: NA; CDR3 protein: ASSAGAHSYEQY
V gene: TRBV28; J gene: TRBJ2-6; clone size: few; CDR3 protein: ASSLLSSGANVLT
V gene: TRBV2; J gene: TRBJ1-1; clone size: few; CDR3 protein: ASSVNAGMNTEAF